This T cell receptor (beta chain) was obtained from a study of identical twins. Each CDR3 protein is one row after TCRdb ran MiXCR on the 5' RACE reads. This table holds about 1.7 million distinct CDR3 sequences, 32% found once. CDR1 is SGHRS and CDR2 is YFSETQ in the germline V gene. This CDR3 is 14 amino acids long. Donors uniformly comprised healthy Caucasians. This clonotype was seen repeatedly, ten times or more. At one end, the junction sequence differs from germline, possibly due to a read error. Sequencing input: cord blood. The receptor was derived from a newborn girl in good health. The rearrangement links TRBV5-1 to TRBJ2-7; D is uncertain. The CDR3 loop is CASSLEASSYEQYF. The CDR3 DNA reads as TGTGCCAGCAGCTTAGAGGCGAGCTCCTACGAGCAGTACTTC.